The TCR beta chain under discussion was sequenced for a study of OX40 agonist ivuxolimab in advanced cancers. Study background: Each patient was given ivuxolimab into a vein every 2 weeks, at 0.01 to 10 mg/kg. Broader study findings: The study observed clonal expansion of CD4+ and CD8+ blood T cells by week 6 at 0.1 to 3.0 mg/kg. The antigen specificity of the peripheral T cells (those that were expanded) was not determined.

Details on this clone: Its antigen is unknown.

Autoimmune disease history or systemic immunosuppression meant exclusion. The CDR3 sequence is 15 residues long. Deletions cut 1 base from V and 3 bases from J, with 12 bases between. Germline V lookup: CDR1 LNHNV, CDR2 YYDKDF (reference sequence). Assay: immunoSEQ multiplex PCR; the TCRdb copy retains only in-frame clones and omits some. The data contain tens of thousands of clones, 85% to 90% of them singletons. The receptor's source is an adult with an advanced solid tumor such as melanoma, head and neck, liver or kidney cancer. The sample here was CD4+ or CD8+ T cells sorted from blood, taken in a trial of the OX40 agonist ivuxolimab. The V call is TRBV15, the J call TRBJ1-2; tentative D call: TRBD1 (5 bases). CDR3 loop: CATSRVDVGDYGYTF. CDR3 DNA: TGTGCCACCAGCAGAGTAGATGTAGGGGACTATGGCTACACCTTC.